Listed below are T cell receptor beta chains from one sample, sequenced in a study of cytomegalovirus exposure and HLA in healthy donors. Sequencing was performed with immunoSEQ multiplex PCR; in TCRdb, only in-frame clones are kept and a portion is missing. The table has 80,000 to 95,000 clones, 60% to 85% seen once; the top ten hold 5.5% to 7.5%. Sequencing was performed on PBMCs. These receptor sequences come from a man aged 18 to 30 in good health and CMV-seropositive. Both conserved end residues are part of each CDR3. A D gene is named only where the DNA matches it firmly. For some rows the clone size is stated as once, few or many, or as a class when expanded; others skip it.

abundance: -; d_gene: -; v_gene: TRBV7-9; j_gene: TRBJ2-1; CDR3nt: TGTGCCAGCAGACAGGGGGGGTCCTACAATGAGCAGTTCTTC; CDR3aa: CASRQGGSYNEQFF
abundance: -; d_gene: -; v_gene: TRBV29-1; j_gene: TRBJ2-1; CDR3nt: TGCAGCGTTGACAGGGAAGAGTACAATGAGCAGTTCTTC; CDR3aa: CSVDREEYNEQFF
abundance: -; d_gene: -; v_gene: TRBV6-5; j_gene: TRBJ1-2; CDR3nt: TGTGCCAGCAGTCCGACAGAAAACTATGGCTACACCTTC; CDR3aa: CASSPTENYGYTF
abundance: -; d_gene: -; v_gene: TRBV5-1; j_gene: TRBJ2-1; CDR3nt: TGCGCCAGCAGCTTGGAGGCGAGAGACTTGGGGTTCTTC; CDR3aa: CASSLEARDLGFF
abundance: -; d_gene: TRBD2; v_gene: TRBV6-4; j_gene: TRBJ2-3; CDR3nt: TGTGCCAGCAGCCCCTTTGCGGGAGAGGGAGATACGCAGTATTTT; CDR3aa: CASSPFAGEGDTQYF
abundance: -; d_gene: TRBD2; v_gene: TRBV5-6; j_gene: TRBJ2-2; CDR3nt: TGTGCCAGCAGCCCACAACCTAGCGGGAGGGCCCTCGGGGAGCTGTTTTTT; CDR3aa: CASSPQPSGRALGELFF
abundance: -; d_gene: -; v_gene: TRBV5-4; j_gene: TRBJ2-7; CDR3nt: TGTGCCAGCAGTTTGGATGATCTAGCCTACGAGCAGTACTTC; CDR3aa: CASSLDDLAYEQYF
abundance: once; d_gene: TRBD2; v_gene: TRBV4-1; j_gene: TRBJ2-3; CDR3nt: TGCGCCAGCAGCCCTCGAGCGGGAGAGGTGGGCCCAGATACGCAGTATTTT; CDR3aa: CASSPRAGEVGPDTQYF
abundance: once; d_gene: TRBD2; v_gene: TRBV4-1; j_gene: TRBJ2-7; CDR3nt: TGCGCCAGCAGCGGACGGACTAGCGCCGAGCAGTACTTC; CDR3aa: CASSGRTSAEQYF
abundance: -; d_gene: -; v_gene: TRBV29-1; j_gene: TRBJ2-1; CDR3nt: TGCAGCGTTGCTACGCTAGCGCCACAGGAGCAGTTCTTC; CDR3aa: CSVATLAPQEQFF
abundance: -; d_gene: -; v_gene: TRBV2; j_gene: TRBJ1-2; CDR3nt: TGTGCCAGCAGGTCGGGCACAGGGATAGGCTACACCTTC; CDR3aa: CASRSGTGIGYTF
abundance: -; d_gene: -; v_gene: TRBV7-6; j_gene: TRBJ2-1; CDR3nt: TGTGCCAGCAGCTTAGGAGCTAACAATGAGCAGTTCTTC; CDR3aa: CASSLGANNEQFF
abundance: -; d_gene: -; v_gene: TRBV29-1; j_gene: TRBJ2-6; CDR3nt: TGCAGCGTTGAAGAGGGGTGGCTCAGGGAGACTTTC; CDR3aa: CSVEEGWLRETF
abundance: -; d_gene: TRBD1; v_gene: TRBV5-4; j_gene: TRBJ1-1; CDR3nt: TGTGCCAGCAGCCTAGACAGGGCGAACACTGAAGCTTTCTTT; CDR3aa: CASSLDRANTEAFF
abundance: -; d_gene: -; v_gene: TRBV6-5; j_gene: TRBJ2-7; CDR3nt: TGTGCCAGCAGTTACAGGGGAGGAGAGCAGTACTTC; CDR3aa: CASSYRGGEQYF
abundance: -; d_gene: TRBD2; v_gene: TRBV10-1; j_gene: TRBJ2-7; CDR3nt: TGCGCCAGCAACCGACCTGGCGGGGGGAACTACGAGCAGTACTTC; CDR3aa: CASNRPGGGNYEQYF
abundance: -; d_gene: -; v_gene: TRBV4-2; j_gene: TRBJ2-7; CDR3nt: TGTGCCAGCAGCCACACCCACACAGGGACCCCTCCCTACGAGCAGTACTTC; CDR3aa: CASSHTHTGTPPYEQYF
abundance: -; d_gene: TRBD1; v_gene: TRBV20-1; j_gene: TRBJ1-2; CDR3nt: TGCAGGTTTACAGGGGGCTATGGCTACACCTTC; CDR3aa: CRFTGGYGYTF
abundance: -; d_gene: TRBD1; v_gene: TRBV7-2; j_gene: TRBJ1-5; CDR3nt: TGTGCCAGCAGCCAAGACAGGGAGGATCAGCCCCAGCATTTT; CDR3aa: CASSQDREDQPQHF
abundance: -; d_gene: -; v_gene: TRBV28; j_gene: TRBJ1-1; CDR3nt: TGTGCCAGCAGATCCCGGGTCCTCGAGGCGGCTTTCTTT; CDR3aa: CASRSRVLEAAFF
abundance: -; d_gene: TRBD1; v_gene: TRBV28; j_gene: TRBJ2-3; CDR3nt: TGTGCCAGCCTGGGACAGCTCACAGATACGCAGTATTTT; CDR3aa: CASLGQLTDTQYF
abundance: -; d_gene: TRBD2; v_gene: TRBV6-1; j_gene: TRBJ2-3; CDR3nt: TGTGCCAGCCGGCGCTTAGCGGGAGGGGTGGATACGCAGTATTTT; CDR3aa: CASRRLAGGVDTQYF
abundance: -; d_gene: TRBD1; v_gene: TRBV29-1; j_gene: TRBJ2-7; CDR3nt: TGCAGCGTTGTGAAGGGACAGGGGCTCTACGAGCAGTACTTC; CDR3aa: CSVVKGQGLYEQYF
abundance: -; d_gene: -; v_gene: TRBV10-3; j_gene: TRBJ1-2; CDR3nt: TGTGCCATCAGTGAGTCCAGGGGTGATGGCTACACCTTC; CDR3aa: CAISESRGDGYTF
abundance: -; d_gene: -; v_gene: TRBV7-7; j_gene: TRBJ2-7; CDR3nt: TGTGCTAGCAGCTTAAGCGGAAGCTCCTACGAGCAGTACTTC; CDR3aa: CASSLSGSSYEQYF
abundance: -; d_gene: TRBD1; v_gene: TRBV11-3; j_gene: TRBJ2-5; CDR3nt: TGTGCCAGCAGCCTAGGACAGGCAAAGACCCAGTACTTC; CDR3aa: CASSLGQAKTQYF
abundance: -; d_gene: -; v_gene: TRBV5-1; j_gene: TRBJ2-2; CDR3nt: TGCGCCAGCAGTCGGGAGAACACCGGGGAGCTGTTTTTT; CDR3aa: CASSRENTGELFF
abundance: few; d_gene: -; v_gene: TRBV15; j_gene: TRBJ1-2; CDR3nt: TGTGCCACCAGCAGAGAAAACAGAAACTATGGCTACACCTTC; CDR3aa: CATSRENRNYGYTF
abundance: -; d_gene: TRBD2; v_gene: TRBV9; j_gene: TRBJ2-1; CDR3nt: TGTGCCAGCAGCGTAGCTAGCGGGAGGGCCACGGAGCAGTTCTTC; CDR3aa: CASSVASGRATEQFF
abundance: -; d_gene: TRBD2; v_gene: TRBV7-3; j_gene: TRBJ2-7; CDR3nt: TGTGCCAGCAGCTTAAAGAGTGGAGCGGGAAACCTAAGCGAGCAGTACTTC; CDR3aa: CASSLKSGAGNLSEQYF